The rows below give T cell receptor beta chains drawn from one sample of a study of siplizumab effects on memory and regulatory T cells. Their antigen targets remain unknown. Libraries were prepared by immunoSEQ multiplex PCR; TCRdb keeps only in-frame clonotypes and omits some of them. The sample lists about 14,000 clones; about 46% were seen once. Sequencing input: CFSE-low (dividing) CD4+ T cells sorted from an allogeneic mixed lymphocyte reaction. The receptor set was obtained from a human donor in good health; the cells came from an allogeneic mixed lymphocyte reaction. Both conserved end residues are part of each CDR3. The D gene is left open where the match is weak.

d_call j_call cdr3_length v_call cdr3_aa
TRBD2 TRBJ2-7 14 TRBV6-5 CASMRSGSSYEQYF
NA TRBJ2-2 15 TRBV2 CASRAIGGFTGELFF
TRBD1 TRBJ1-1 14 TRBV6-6 CASRVGQPNTEAFF
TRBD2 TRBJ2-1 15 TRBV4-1 CASSHLSGGYNEQFF
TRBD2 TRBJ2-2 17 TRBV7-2 CASSPRGSGRAAGELFF
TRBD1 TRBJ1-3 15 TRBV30 CAWSGWGQGGNTIYF
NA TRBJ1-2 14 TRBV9 CASSLEGQGIGYTF
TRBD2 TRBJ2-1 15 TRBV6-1 CASSEWGGGYNEQFF
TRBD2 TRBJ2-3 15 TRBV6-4 CASSESGLAGDTQYF
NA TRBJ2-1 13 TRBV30 CAWSVRRINEQFF
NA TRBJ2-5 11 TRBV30 CASQGQETQYF